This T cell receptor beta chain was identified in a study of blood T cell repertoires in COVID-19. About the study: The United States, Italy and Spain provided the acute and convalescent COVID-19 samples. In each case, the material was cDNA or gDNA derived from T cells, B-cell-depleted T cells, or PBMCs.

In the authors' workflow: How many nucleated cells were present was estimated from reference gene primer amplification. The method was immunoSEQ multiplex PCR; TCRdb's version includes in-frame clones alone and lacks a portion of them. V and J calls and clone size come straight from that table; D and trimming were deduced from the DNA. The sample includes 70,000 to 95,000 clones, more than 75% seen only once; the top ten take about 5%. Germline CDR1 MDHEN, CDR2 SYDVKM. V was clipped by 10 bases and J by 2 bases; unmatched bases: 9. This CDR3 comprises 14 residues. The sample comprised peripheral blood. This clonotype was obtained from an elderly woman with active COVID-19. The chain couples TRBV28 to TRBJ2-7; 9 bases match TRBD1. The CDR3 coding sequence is TGTGCCACCCTGGCTCGGGACAGGGCCTACGAGCAGTACTTC. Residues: CATLARDRAYEQYF.